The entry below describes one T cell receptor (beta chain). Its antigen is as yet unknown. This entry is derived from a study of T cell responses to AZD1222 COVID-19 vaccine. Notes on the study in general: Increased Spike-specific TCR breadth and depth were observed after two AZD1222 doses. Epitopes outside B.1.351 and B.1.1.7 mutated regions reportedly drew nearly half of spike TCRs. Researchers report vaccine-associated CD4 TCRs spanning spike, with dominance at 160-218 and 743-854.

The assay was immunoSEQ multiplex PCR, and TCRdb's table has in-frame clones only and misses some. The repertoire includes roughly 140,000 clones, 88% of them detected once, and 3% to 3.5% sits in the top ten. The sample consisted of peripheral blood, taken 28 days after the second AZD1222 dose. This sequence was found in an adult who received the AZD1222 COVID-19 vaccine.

The CDR3 nucleotides read TGTGCCATCGGAAGGGGGCTCGAAGAAAAACTGTTTTTT. This translates into CAIGRGLEEKLFF. V usage is TRBV10-3 and J usage is TRBJ1-4; 7 bases are a match to TRBD1. The V gene end was trimmed by 8 bases and the J gene end by 8 bases; junction bases not matched to a gene: 8. CDR3 length: 13 residues. Germline loops: CDR1 ENHRY, CDR2 SYGVKD.